The 8 T cell receptor beta chains below were found in one sample sequenced in a study of blood T cell repertoires in COVID-19. Only in-frame clones appear in the TCRdb table, and some are missing; sequencing was by immunoSEQ multiplex PCR. The table shows approximately 300,000 clones, with roughly 90% occurring only once. Sequences were obtained from peripheral blood. These receptor sequences come from a woman in her twenties or thirties with COVID-19, enrolled during active disease.

The genes are TRBV10-1 and TRBJ1-1, with 7 bases fitting TRBD1. Germline V CDR1 and CDR2: WNHNN, SYGVQD (reference sequence). With 5 bases clipped from V and 1 base from J, the junction kept 1 base outside the gene matches. The CDR3 runs 13 residues. The CDR3 here is CASSRDRNTEAFF. In nucleotides, the CDR3 is TGCGCCAGCAGTCGGGACAGGAACACTGAAGCTTTCTTT.

This clone came up a few times. The V call is TRBV13, the J call TRBJ1-6; 9 positions agree with TRBD1. Germline V gene lookup returns CDR1 PRHDT and CDR2 FYEKMQ (reference sequence). CDR3 size: 15 residues. Trimming took 5 bases from V and 7 from J; bases not matched to a gene: 6. DNA for the CDR3: TGTGCCAGCAGCCTCACGACAGGGGGGAATTCACCCCTCCACTTT. It yields the protein CASSLTTGGNSPLHF.

The gene calls are TRBV4-2 and TRBJ2-3, with D unclear. Per the germline V gene, CDR1 is LGHNA and CDR2 is YNFKEQ. The CDR3 spans 13 residues. Trimming shortened V by 3 bases and J by 3 bases, and 7 bases separated the two germline ends. The CDR3 sequence is CASSQAPTDTQYF. The CDR3 DNA sequence: TGTGCCAGCAGCCAGGCCCCTACAGATACGCAGTATTTT.

The genes are TRBV5-5 and TRBJ2-1; 8 bases map to TRBD2. The CDR3 length is 16 residues. V lost 0 bases, J lost 7 bases, and 9 bases stayed unmatched. Germline CDR1 SGHKS, CDR2 YYEKEE (reference sequence). The CDR3 sequence: CASSLAGTRSLNEQFF. The CDR3 DNA sequence: TGTGCCAGCAGCTTGGCCGGGACTAGATCGTTGAATGAGCAGTTCTTC.

The V gene is TRBV5-4, the J gene TRBJ1-2; D call uncertain. Germline V gives CDR1 SGHNT, CDR2 YYREEE (reference sequence). With 3 bases removed from V and 5 bases from J, the gap between germline ends came to 14 bases. The CDR3 is made up of 14 amino acids. DNA for the CDR3: TGTGCCAGCAGCTCGGGTCTGGAGAGATATGGCTACACCTTC. Protein sequence: CASSSGLERYGYTF.

The V and J genes are TRBV23-1 and TRBJ2-4; 10 bases fit TRBD2. TRBV23-1 counts as an open reading frame of uncertain function. V shed 8 bases and J 4 bases; nucleotides not matched to a gene: 5. The CDR3 runs to 14 residues. The CDR3 here is CASPGTSEKNIQYF. In DNA form, the CDR3 reads TGCGCCAGCCCCGGGACTAGCGAAAAAAACATTCAGTACTTC.

The gene calls are TRBV7-2 and TRBJ1-6; weak D call: TRBD1 (5 bases). This CDR3 is 14 amino acids long. Germline loops: CDR1 SGHTA, CDR2 FQGNSA. Trimming took off 4 bases at V and 8 bases at J, with 12 bases between the two ends. CDR3 sequence (DNA): TGTGCCAGCAGCTCCAGGGAAAGGGATTCACCCCTCCACTTT. It encodes CASSSRERDSPLHF.

The chain has TRBV21-1 and TRBJ2-7; TRBD2, the table's D call, lacks a check against the DNA. TRBV21-1 is a pseudogene locus. The CDR3 covers 16 residues. The CDR3 protein is CASLKALGLDFSEQYF. The CDR3 DNA follows: TGTGCCAGCCTCAAGGCCCTGGGACTAGACTTTTCCGAGCAGTACTTC.